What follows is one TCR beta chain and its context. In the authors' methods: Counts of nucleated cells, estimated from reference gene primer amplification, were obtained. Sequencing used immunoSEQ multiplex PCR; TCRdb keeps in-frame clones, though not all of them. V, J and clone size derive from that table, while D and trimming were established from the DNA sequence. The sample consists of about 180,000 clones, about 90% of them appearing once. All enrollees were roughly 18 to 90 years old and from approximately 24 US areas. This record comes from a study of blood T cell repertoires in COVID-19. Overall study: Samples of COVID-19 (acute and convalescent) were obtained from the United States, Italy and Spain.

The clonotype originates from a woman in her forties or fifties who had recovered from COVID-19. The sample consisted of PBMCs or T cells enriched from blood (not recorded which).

The CDR3 region has the DNA TGTGCCAGCAGAAGAGCAGGGGGCCTGAACACTGAAGCTTTCTTT. Protein: CASRRAGGLNTEAFF. The rearrangement links TRBV7-9 to TRBJ1-1, with TRBD1 matching over 8 bases. The J segment lost 0 bases and the V segment lost 6 bases, leaving 6 bases of the junction unmatched. The CDR3 covers 15 residues. Per germline, CDR1 SEHNR and CDR2 FQNEAQ (reference sequence).